These 19 T cell receptor beta chains share one sample of origin, sequenced in a study of early T cells in non-severe SARS-CoV-2 infection. TCRdb ran MiXCR on the 5' RACE reads and lists one entry per CDR3 protein. The sample contains approximately 67,000 distinct CDR3 sequences, around a tenth of which appear only once. The sequenced material came from whole blood. The receptors here all came from an adult who was a healthcare worker with PCR-confirmed SARS-CoV-2 infection or an uninfected control (not recorded which).

This clonotype was found many times. The chain is built from TRBV7-9 and TRBJ2-3; a possible D gene is TRBD1 (6 bases). CDR3 length: 14 residues. Looked up from germline, CDR1 is SEHNR and CDR2 is FQNEAQ (reference sequence). V lost 2 bases to trimming and J lost 4 bases, with 10 bases between them. The chain's CDR3 is CASSLQGSPDTQYF. DNA of the CDR3: TGTGCCAGCAGCTTACAGGGGTCACCAGATACGCAGTATTTT.

This clonotype has at least ten counts. The chain uses TRBV11-1 and TRBJ1-1; D not certain. The CDR3 is made up of 12 amino acids. The V end lost 1 base, the J end lost 11 bases, and 11 bases lay between the germline ends. Germline lookup yields CDR1 SGHAT and CDR2 FQDESV (reference sequence). CDR3: CASSLGGLRAFF. The CDR3 DNA follows: TGTGCCAGCAGCTTAGGAGGGCTTCGGGCTTTCTTT.

This clonotype was observed at least ten times. J is TRBJ2-7 and V is TRBV30; D is ambiguous. Germline assignment: CDR1 GTSNPN and CDR2 SVGIG (reference sequence). V was cut by 0 bases and J by 12 bases, with 12 bases left in between. The CDR3 is 11 residues long. CDR3 region: CAWSVSIGLYF. The CDR3 DNA is TGTGCCTGGAGTGTATCAATAGGGTTGTACTTC. The full variable domain, with the rest looked up from reference TRBV30 and TRBJ2-7, is SQTIHQWPATLVQPVGSPLSLECTVEGTSNPNLYWYRQAAGRGLQLLFYSVGIGQISSEVPQNLSASRPQDRQFILSSKKLLLSDSGFYLCAWSVSIGLYFGPGTRLTVT.

The sample holds many counts of this clonotype. This chain connects TRBV5-1 to TRBJ2-5; 10 bases are a match to TRBD1. CDR1 is SGHRS and CDR2 is YFSETQ in the germline V gene. The CDR3 sequence is 14 residues long. V trimming: 4 bases; J trimming: 4 bases; junction bases outside the gene matches: 4. The CDR3 sequence is CASSPGTGVETQYF. CDR3 bases: TGCGCCAGCAGCCCTGGGACAGGGGTAGAGACCCAGTACTTC.

The V and J genes are TRBV6-6 and TRBJ2-3; tentative D call: TRBD2 (6 bases). Trimming stripped 2 bases from V and 0 bases from J, with 12 bases between. This CDR3 contains 16 residues. Per germline, CDR1 MNHNY and CDR2 SVGAGI (reference sequence). The CDR3, as DNA: TGTGCCAGCAGTTACGCGGGCGGGACCAGCACAGATACGCAGTATTTT. Translated: CASSYAGGTSTDTQYF.

In its sample, this clonotype was seen many times. The V gene is TRBV18, the J gene TRBJ1-6; D is perhaps TRBD1 (5 bases). CDR3 length: 15 amino acids. Trimming removed 6 bases from V and 5 bases from J, with 14 bases in between. Germline V gives CDR1 KGHSH, CDR2 LQKENI. The CDR3 sequence: CASSRDGQNNSPLHF. In DNA form, the CDR3 reads TGTGCCAGCTCTCGGGACGGACAAAATAATTCACCCCTCCACTTT.

The chain couples TRBV6-4 to TRBJ2-2, with TRBD1 matching 11 bases. CDR1 and CDR2 (germline): MRHNA, SNTAGT. The ends lost 0 bases at V and 6 bases at J; junction bases unmatched: 3. The CDR3 is made up of 16 amino acids. The chain's CDR3 is CASSDSPGQGAGELFF. CDR3 DNA sequence: TGTGCCAGCAGTGACTCTCCGGGACAGGGGGCCGGGGAGCTGTTTTTT.

This clonotype was observed a few times. The chain links TRBV6-5 to TRBJ2-7; D is perhaps TRBD1 (6 bases). The CDR3 is 16 residues long. V gave up 2 bases and J gave up 3 bases, with 17 bases separating them. Looked up from germline, CDR1 is MNHEY and CDR2 is SVGAGI. The CDR3 sequence: CASSYLGQRTVYEQYF. DNA for the CDR3: TGTGCCAGCAGTTACCTAGGACAGCGGACCGTCTACGAGCAGTACTTC.

The table lists this clonotype with a few counts. This chain uses TRBV5-1 with TRBJ1-6; D uncertain. V was trimmed by 2 bases and J by 7 bases, leaving 10 bases between them. The germline V gene has CDR1 SGHRS and CDR2 YFSETQ. This CDR3 has 14 amino acids. CDR3 amino acids: CASSFGEMNSPLHF. In DNA form, the CDR3 reads TGCGCCAGCAGCTTCGGGGAGATGAATTCACCCCTCCACTTT.

The chain is built from TRBV11-2 and TRBJ2-5, with D tentatively TRBD2 (6 bases). Germline CDR1 is SGHAT and CDR2 is FQNNGV. V lost 5 bases and J lost 3, with 13 bases in between. The CDR3 loop spans 14 amino acids. In DNA, the CDR3 is TGTGCCAGCAGCCCCCGGACTATAGAAGAGACCCAGTACTTC. Its translation: CASSPRTIEETQYF.

This clonotype was picked up many times. The rearrangement links TRBV7-9 to TRBJ1-6, with a weak D call TRBD1 (6 bases). Trimming shortened V by 4 bases and J by 0 bases, and 13 bases separated the two germline ends. From germline, CDR1 is SEHNR and CDR2 FQNEAQ (reference sequence). CDR3 length: 17 amino acids. CDR3: CASSSSTGSSYNSPLHF. The DNA of the CDR3 is TGTGCCAGCAGCTCCTCAACAGGGAGCTCCTATAATTCACCCCTCCACTTT.

The chain has TRBV11-1 and TRBJ1-2; D is perhaps TRBD1 (5 bases). CDR3 size: 13 residues. Trimming shortened V by 5 bases and J by 4 bases, and 11 bases separated the two germline ends. The germline CDR1 and CDR2 sequences are SGHAT and FQDESV (reference sequence). The chain's CDR3 is CASSEGPGYGYTF. CDR3 DNA sequence: TGTGCCAGCAGCGAGGGGCCGGGCTATGGCTACACCTTC.

This clonotype showed up many times. The V and J genes are TRBV6-2 or TRBV6-3 and TRBJ2-1; 8 nucleotides match TRBD2. The J segment lost 5 bases and the V segment lost 5 bases, leaving 8 bases of the junction unmatched. Per the germline V gene, CDR1 is MNHEY and CDR2 is SVGEGT. There are 15 residues in the CDR3. The CDR3 DNA sequence: TGTGCCAGCAGTCCACGGGAGGGCCCAGACAATGAGCAGTTCTTC. Amino acids: CASSPREGPDNEQFF.

At least ten counts were recorded for this clonotype. V is TRBV20-1 and J is TRBJ2-3; 12 positions match TRBD2. V lost 2 bases, J lost 5 bases, and 8 bases stayed unmatched. CDR3 length: 16 residues. Germline V gives CDR1 DFQATT, CDR2 SNEGSKA (reference sequence). CDR3 sequence: CSARIYGTSGLDTQYF. The CDR3 DNA is TGCAGTGCTAGAATCTATGGGACTAGCGGGTTAGATACGCAGTATTTT.

The sample holds many counts of this clonotype. The CDR3 protein is CASSEETSGREQFF. As DNA, the CDR3 is TGTGCCAGCAGTGAAGAAACTAGCGGGAGGGAGCAGTTCTTC. The rearrangement joins TRBV2 to TRBJ2-1; 12 positions agree with TRBD2. CDR1 is SNHLY, CDR2 FYNNEI, per germline. V dropped 1 base and J dropped 10; count of bases not matched to a gene: 2. The CDR3 extends over 14 amino acids.

The chain has TRBV12-5 and TRBJ2-1, with D unclear. Germline CDR1 reads LGHNT; CDR2 reads FRNRAP. V lost 6 bases and J lost 5, with 11 bases in between. The CDR3 is 13 residues long. The CDR3 DNA sequence: TGTGCTAGTGGAACCCATAGAAACAATGAGCAGTTCTTC. As protein: CASGTHRNNEQFF.

In its sample, this clonotype was seen a few times. The chain carries TRBV18 and TRBJ2-1, with 9 bases that match TRBD2. The CDR3 sequence is 16 residues long. With V trimmed by 1 base and J by 9 bases, 10 bases remained unmatched. Germline loops: CDR1 KGHSH, CDR2 LQKENI. CDR3 amino acids: CASSPLAGGPTSEQFF. CDR3 DNA sequence: TGTGCCAGCTCACCACTCGCGGGGGGGCCCACCAGTGAGCAGTTCTTC.

At least ten counts were recorded for this clonotype. The chain's CDR3 is CASSDGTRGDTQYF. The CDR3 nucleotides are TGTGCCAGCAGTGACGGGACAAGGGGAGATACGCAGTATTTT. The chain couples TRBV6-4 to TRBJ2-3; TRBD1 might be the D (6 bases). This CDR3 region has 14 residues. The V end lost 2 bases, the J end lost 5 bases, and 11 bases lay between the germline ends. Germline V CDR1 and CDR2: MRHNA, SNTAGT.

This clonotype showed up many times. The CDR3 here is CASSEGLAGEKLFF. The CDR3 DNA follows: TGCGCCAGCAGCGAGGGGCTCGCTGGTGAAAAACTGTTTTTT. The chain joins TRBV5-1 to TRBJ1-4; possibly TRBD1 for D (5 bases). Per the germline V gene, CDR1 is SGHRS and CDR2 is YFSETQ. V lost 4 bases and J lost 7, with 14 bases in between. The CDR3 covers 14 residues.